This T cell receptor (beta chain) was documented in a study of shared clonotypes between healthy human individuals (dated by TCRdb to 2018 to 2021). For the study in its entirety: A couple of women and a few men aged 18 to 49 years were included in the cohort. For each donor, CD4 naive and CD4 memory were each given three plates, CD8 naive was given two plates, and CD8 memory was given one plate. The study deeply sequenced blood TCR repertoires of five healthy adults to estimate repertoire size and the extent of clonotype sharing between individuals. Libraries were prepared and TCR repertoires were sequenced by different laboratories using diverse techniques, in order to increase sequencing depth and limit assay-specific biases. Per donor, leukapheresis produced somewhere between about 0.9 and 9.5 billion PBMCs. What the research found in general, with its limitations: The small number of donors limited the genetic and exposure-history diversity represented. Based on pairwise subsampling, the degree of clonotype sharing among donors was expected to be affected by sequencing depth. Only blood was sampled, and tissue TCR repertoires likely differ from those in blood. Compared with non-shared clonotypes, the clonotypes found in all four sorted-subset donors had higher generation probabilities. When a handful of donors were compared, the shared fraction of clonotypes was roughly 4.8% for naive CD4, 3.5% for naive CD8, 2% to 2.5% for memory CD4, and 0.35% to 0.4% for memory CD8. Rarefaction of sorted-subset datasets indicated incomplete sequencing despite the large sequencing depth. Naive subsets generally had larger estimated clonotype richness than memory subsets did.

Using the deep immunoSEQ assay, TCR CDR3 regions were amplified from genomic DNA by multiplex PCR. Genomic DNA extracted from each cell subset was distributed evenly over all wells of several immunoSEQ 96-well plates, and each plate served as one replicate. For sorted subsets, about 200 ng genomic DNA, equal to approximately 30,000 T cell genomes, was loaded into each replicate PCR. The purified libraries were quantified using a Qubit 3.0 fluorometer, sized with a Bioanalyzer 2100, and then quantified again using the KAPA Library Quantification kit. Every immunoSEQ 96-well plate was sequenced on a separate single-read 150-cycle Illumina NextSeq 550 flow cell. As for how the authors treated the data: Because only junctional sequences without quality scores were contained in the immunoSEQ output, filtering matching that applied to full-length reads could not be performed. Sequences were annotated with PyIR, a Python wrapper for IgBLAST v1.9, using IMGT germline references to assign V/J genes and CDR3. Any read was removed if the V/J assignment was weak (E-value above 1e-6), the CDR3 was missing, or the read contained stop codons, out-of-frame junctions, or ambiguous translated residues. V3J clonotypes were defined as sequences sharing an identical inferred V gene, J gene, and CDR3 amino acid sequence. Percentage overlap between repertoires was computed as shared unique clonotypes divided by the size of the smaller repertoire. Richness of each repertoire was evaluated using RTK rarefaction, the Chao1 estimator, and Recon v2.1 estimates of unobserved clonotypes. Generation probabilities were computed with OLGA for all TCRbeta clonotypes obtained by the gDNA method from a handful of donors. Entries here come from immuneACCESS through TCRdb and include only in-frame sequences with V and J called. Some clones fail to appear in such tables; in the studies checked, an unresolved V gene covers under half of the shortfall, and the cause of the remainder is unknown. From that table come the V and J calls and clone size; the DNA was used to work out D and trimming. Within this sample are roughly 1,500,000 clones, with 95% to 99% of them counted one time only. Of the sample, about 0.45% is held by the ten largest clones.

The donors were healthy, HIV-negative adults who had no recently reported acute infections or vaccinations. Every donor was a Caucasian adult living in Nashville, Tennessee, USA. CD4+ T cells were enriched by magnetic negative selection, after which naive cells were positively selected on CD45RA and the negative fraction was taken as the memory subset. Blood was collected by leukapheresis, and PBMCs were isolated by Ficoll-Histopaque density gradient centrifugation and then cryopreserved in liquid nitrogen vapor phase. Analytical flow cytometry was used to check the purity and quantity of each magnetically sorted T cell population. Genomic DNA was isolated from every sorted fraction and measured by UV absorbance on a Nanodrop 2000c. V drops 0 bases and J drops 7 bases, leaving 16 bases in between. Including cysteine and phenylalanine, the CDR3 has 16 amino acids. The only DNA kept is the CDR3, 48 bases in frame from the first base. CDR1 and CDR2 are drawn from the germline V gene (reference sequence): LNHNV, YYDKDF.

Comment on this clone: The target of this receptor is not known. Base qualities are not provided; no much larger clone lies one nucleotide away.

The receptor was isolated from a man aged 25 to 40 in good health. This chain is built from TRBV15 and TRBJ1-5; TRBD1 is possibly the D segment (5 matching bases). Specimen: naive CD4+ T cells sorted from blood. The cell subset or site label on this specimen signifies: CD45RA+ positively selected. The encoded CDR3 is CATSRDVRAVGQPQHF. The base sequence is TGTGCCACCAGCAGAGATGTCAGGGCGGTGGGACAGCCCCAGCATTTT.